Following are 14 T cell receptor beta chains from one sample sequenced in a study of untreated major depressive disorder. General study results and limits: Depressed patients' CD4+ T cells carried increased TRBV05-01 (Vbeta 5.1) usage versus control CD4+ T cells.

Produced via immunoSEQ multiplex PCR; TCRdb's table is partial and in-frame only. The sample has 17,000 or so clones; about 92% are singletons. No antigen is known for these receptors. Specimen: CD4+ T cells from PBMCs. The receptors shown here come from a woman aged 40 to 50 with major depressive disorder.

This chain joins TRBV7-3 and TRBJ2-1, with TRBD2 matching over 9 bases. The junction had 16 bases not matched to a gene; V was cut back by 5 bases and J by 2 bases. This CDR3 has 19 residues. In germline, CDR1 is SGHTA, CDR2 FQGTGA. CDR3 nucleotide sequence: TGTGCCAGCAGCCTCCTTCGGGCTAGCGGGGTGGATGCCTACAATGAGCAGTTCTTC. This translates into CASSLLRASGVDAYNEQFF.

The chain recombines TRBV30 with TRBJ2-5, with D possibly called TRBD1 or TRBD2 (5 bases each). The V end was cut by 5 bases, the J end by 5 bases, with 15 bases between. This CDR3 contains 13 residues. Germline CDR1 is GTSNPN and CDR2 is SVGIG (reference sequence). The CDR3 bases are TGTGCCTGGGACGGGACCTTGGGGGAGACCCAGTACTTC. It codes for CAWDGTLGETQYF.

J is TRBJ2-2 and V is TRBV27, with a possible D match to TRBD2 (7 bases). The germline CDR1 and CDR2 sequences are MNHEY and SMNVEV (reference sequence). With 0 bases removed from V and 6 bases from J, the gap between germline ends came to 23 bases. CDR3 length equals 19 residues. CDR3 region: CASSLSESGRGDMSGELFF. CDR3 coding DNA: TGTGCCAGCAGTTTATCCGAATCTGGACGGGGGGACATGTCCGGGGAGCTGTTTTTT.

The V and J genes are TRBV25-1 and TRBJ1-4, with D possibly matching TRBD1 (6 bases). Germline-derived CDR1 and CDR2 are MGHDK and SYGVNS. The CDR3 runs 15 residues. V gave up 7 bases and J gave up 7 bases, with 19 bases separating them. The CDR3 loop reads CASTEWGGGPEKLFF. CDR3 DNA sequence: TGTGCCAGCACCGAATGGGGTGGGGGCCCTGAAAAACTGTTTTTT.

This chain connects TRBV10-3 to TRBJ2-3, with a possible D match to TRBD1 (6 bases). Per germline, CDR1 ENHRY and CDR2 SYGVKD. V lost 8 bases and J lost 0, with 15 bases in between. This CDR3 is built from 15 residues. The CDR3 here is CAIPRQAPSTDTQYF. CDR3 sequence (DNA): TGTGCCATCCCCCGACAGGCGCCTAGCACAGATACGCAGTATTTT.

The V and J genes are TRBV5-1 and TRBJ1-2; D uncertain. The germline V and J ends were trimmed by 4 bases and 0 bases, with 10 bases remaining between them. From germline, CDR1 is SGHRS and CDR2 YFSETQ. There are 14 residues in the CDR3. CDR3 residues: CASSTDVSNYGYTF. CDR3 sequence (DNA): TGCGCCAGCAGCACCGACGTTTCTAACTATGGCTACACCTTC.

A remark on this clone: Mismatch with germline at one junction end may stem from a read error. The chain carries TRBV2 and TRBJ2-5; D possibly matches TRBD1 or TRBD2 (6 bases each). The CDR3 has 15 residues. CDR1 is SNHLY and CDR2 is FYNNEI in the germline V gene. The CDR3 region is CASSEEGGPGETQYF. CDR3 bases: TGTGCCAGCAGCGAAGAGGGGGGACCCGGGGAGACCCAGTACTTC. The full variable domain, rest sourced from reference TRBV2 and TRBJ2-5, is EPEVTQTPSHQVTQMGQEVILRCVPISNHLYFYWYRQILGQKVEFLVSFYNNEISEKSEIFDDQFSVERPDGSNFTLKIRSTKLEDSAMYFCASSEEGGPGETQYFGPGTRLLVL.

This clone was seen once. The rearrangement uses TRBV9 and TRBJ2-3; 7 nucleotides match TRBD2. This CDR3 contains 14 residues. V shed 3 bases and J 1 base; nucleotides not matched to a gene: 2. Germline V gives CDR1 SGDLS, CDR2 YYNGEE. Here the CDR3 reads CASSETSGTDTQYF. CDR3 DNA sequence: TGTGCCAGCAGCGAAACTAGCGGCACAGATACGCAGTATTTT.

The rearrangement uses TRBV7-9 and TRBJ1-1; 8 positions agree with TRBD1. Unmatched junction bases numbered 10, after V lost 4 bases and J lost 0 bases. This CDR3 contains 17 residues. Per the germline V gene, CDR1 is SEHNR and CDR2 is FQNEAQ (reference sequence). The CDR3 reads CASSSRPGTGMNTEAFF. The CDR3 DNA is TGTGCCAGCAGCTCCCGTCCCGGGACAGGCATGAACACTGAAGCTTTCTTT.

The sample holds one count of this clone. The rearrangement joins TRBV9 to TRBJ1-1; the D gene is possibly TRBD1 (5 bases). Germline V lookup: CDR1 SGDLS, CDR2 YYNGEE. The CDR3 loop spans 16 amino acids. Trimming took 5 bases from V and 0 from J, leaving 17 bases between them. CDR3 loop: CASSSGPGGMNTEAFF. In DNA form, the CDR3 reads TGTGCCAGCAGTTCAGGACCCGGGGGTATGAACACTGAAGCTTTCTTT. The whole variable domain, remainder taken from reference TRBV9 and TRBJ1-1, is DSGVTQTPKHLITATGQRVTLRCSPRSGDLSVYWYQQSLDQGLQFLIQYYNGEERAKGNILERFSAQQFPDLHSELNLSSLELGDSALYFCASSSGPGGMNTEAFFGQGTRLTVV.

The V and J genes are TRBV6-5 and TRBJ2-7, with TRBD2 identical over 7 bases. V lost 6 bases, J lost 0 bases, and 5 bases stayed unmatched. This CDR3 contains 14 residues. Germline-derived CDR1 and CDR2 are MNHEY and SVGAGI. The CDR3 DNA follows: TGTGCCAGCAGGCTGGGACTACACTCCTACGAGCAGTACGTC. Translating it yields CASRLGLHSYEQYV.

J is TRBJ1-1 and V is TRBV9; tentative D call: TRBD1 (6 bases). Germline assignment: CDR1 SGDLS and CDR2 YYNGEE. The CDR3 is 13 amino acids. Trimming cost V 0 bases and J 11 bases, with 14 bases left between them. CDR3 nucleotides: TGTGCCAGCAGCGTAGCTGTGGCTGACAGGGCTTTCTTT. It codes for CASSVAVADRAFF.

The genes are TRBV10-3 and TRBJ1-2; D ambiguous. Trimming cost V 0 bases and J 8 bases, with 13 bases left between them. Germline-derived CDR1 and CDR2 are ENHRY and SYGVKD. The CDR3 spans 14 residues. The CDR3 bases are TGTGCCATCAGTGAGTCTATTACCGCTCGCGGCTACACCTTC. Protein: CAISESITARGYTF.

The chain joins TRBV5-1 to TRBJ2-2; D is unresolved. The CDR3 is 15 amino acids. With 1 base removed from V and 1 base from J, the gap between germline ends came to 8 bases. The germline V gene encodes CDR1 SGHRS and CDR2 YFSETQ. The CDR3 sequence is CASSLPGGNTGELFF. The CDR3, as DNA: TGCGCCAGCAGCTTGCCGGGTGGGAACACCGGGGAGCTGTTTTTT.